This T cell receptor beta chain was documented in a study of human T cells and chemical hapten exposure. Study findings and constraints: Alopecia in the donors means their immune response may deviate from healthy people's.

TCRdb reprocessed the RACE reads via MiXCR and lists one record per CDR3 protein. The sample lists 65,000 to 90,000 distinct CDR3 sequences, around 13% occurring once. This clonotype came up a few times. The antigen is undetermined. The germline gives CDR1 SGHVS, CDR2 FNYEAQ. V was clipped by 1 base and J by 2 bases, with 14 bases between them. This CDR3 is built from 16 residues. Time point meaning: pre-sensitization, week 0. Treatment in this sample: therapeutic diphenylcyclopropenone sensitization with weekly scalp DPC. The chain recombines TRBV7-6 with TRBJ2-5, with D perhaps given as TRBD1 or TRBD2 (6 bases each). The receptor's source is a woman between 45 and 60 years old with alopecia areata. Some clones in this sample may be carry-over from other donors' samples. Specimen: whole blood, collected in connection with sensitization to the hapten diphenylcyclopropenone (DPC). The CDR3 loop is CASSLGPGALQETQYF. DNA of the CDR3: TGTGCCAGCAGCTTAGGTCCGGGGGCCCTTCAAGAGACCCAGTACTTC.